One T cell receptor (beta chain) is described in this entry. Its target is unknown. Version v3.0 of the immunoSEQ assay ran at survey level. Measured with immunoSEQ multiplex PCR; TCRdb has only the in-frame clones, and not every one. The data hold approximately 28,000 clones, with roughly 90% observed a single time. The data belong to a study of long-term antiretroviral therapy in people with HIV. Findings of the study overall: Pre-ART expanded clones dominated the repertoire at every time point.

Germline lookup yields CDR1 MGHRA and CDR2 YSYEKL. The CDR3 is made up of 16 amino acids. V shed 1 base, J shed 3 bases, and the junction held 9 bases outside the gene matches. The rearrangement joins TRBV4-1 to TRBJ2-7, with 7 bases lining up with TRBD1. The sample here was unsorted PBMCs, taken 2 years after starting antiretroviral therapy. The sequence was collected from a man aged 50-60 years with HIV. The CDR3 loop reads CASSQVGRGNFYEQYF. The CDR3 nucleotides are TGCGCCAGCAGCCAAGTAGGCAGGGGGAATTTCTACGAGCAGTACTTC.